A single sample gave rise to the 17 T cell receptor beta chains below, sequenced in a study of beta chain features in type 1 diabetes. Investigators reverse transcribed all isolated RNA, so they sequenced expressed TCRB transcripts. The data were produced by immunoSEQ multiplex PCR, yet TCRdb's version contains in-frame clones alone and is incomplete. The sample includes hundreds of thousands of clones, roughly 8% seen only once; the top ten take 0.44%. Specimen: central memory CD4+ T cells from blood. Receptors originate from a woman between 18 and 29 years old in good health.

Only a few counts were recorded for this clone. CDR3 nucleotides: TGTGCCAGCAGCCCGCCGGGACTAGCGGGAGCAGGGGAGCAGTACTTC. Translating gives CASSPPGLAGAGEQYF. The genes are TRBV7-9 and TRBJ2-7; 14 bases are a match to TRBD2. The CDR3 spans 16 residues. Germline CDR1 reads SEHNR; CDR2 reads FQNEAQ (reference sequence). V lost 5 bases, J lost 7 bases, and 10 bases stayed unmatched.

The gene calls are TRBV5-1 and TRBJ2-2, with TRBD2 matching 8 bases. The CDR3 contains 15 residues. Looked up from germline, CDR1 is SGHRS and CDR2 is YFSETQ. V lost 5 bases and J lost 1; bases outside the gene matches: 4. As DNA, the CDR3 is TGCGCCAGCAGGCCTACTAGCGGGAACACCGGGGAGCTGTTTTTT. Translated, it gives CASRPTSGNTGELFF.

This clone was observed many times. This CDR3 is also generated by other DNA sequences in the sample. The chain uses TRBV29-1 and TRBJ1-5; D remains unclear. With 4 bases removed from V and 5 bases from J, the gap between germline ends came to 9 bases. This CDR3 comprises 12 residues. Germline-derived CDR1 and CDR2 are SQVTM and ANQGSEA. The CDR3 DNA sequence: TGCAGCGTTGGGGCGAGGGATCAGCCCCAGCATTTT. Its protein product is CSVGARDQPQHF.

This chain uses TRBV5-1 with TRBJ2-1, with 10 bases lining up with TRBD2. This CDR3 is built from 15 residues. Trimming took 4 bases from V and 5 from J; bases not matched to a gene: 6. Germline V gene lookup returns CDR1 SGHRS and CDR2 YFSETQ. The CDR3 loop reads CASSLLAGEHNEQFF. CDR3 bases: TGCGCCAGCAGCCTCCTAGCGGGAGAGCACAATGAGCAGTTCTTC.

This clone turned up a few times. The chain links TRBV29-1 to TRBJ2-5; no firm D call. The J call is in doubt because the DNA end fits TRBJ2-7 better. The V gene's germline CDR1 is SQVTM and CDR2 ANQGSEA. The CDR3 covers 14 residues. The CDR3 DNA reads TGCAGCGTTGATGGGCGAGCAGTTAGCTACGAGCAGTACTTC. The encoded protein is CSVDGRAVSYEQYF.

The CDR3 coding sequence is TGTGCCATCAGTGAGAGTTTGGTGAGTAGCAATCAGCCCCAGCATTTT. Translation gives CAISESLVSSNQPQHF. V and J are TRBV10-3 and TRBJ1-5; no definite D call. The CDR3 consists of 16 residues. Trimming left V 2 bases short and J 0 bases short, with 11 bases between. Germline CDR1 and CDR2: ENHRY and SYGVKD.

This clone was counted a few times. This chain connects TRBV2 to TRBJ2-2, with D maybe TRBD2 (6 bases). The CDR3 has 14 residues. Germline CDR1 and CDR2: SNHLY and FYNNEI. The V end was cut by 4 bases, the J end by 5 bases, with 11 bases between. This CDR3 is CASSGLADTGELFF. The CDR3 coding sequence is TGTGCCAGCAGTGGTTTAGCGGATACCGGGGAGCTGTTTTTT.

This clone was picked up a small number of times. The genes are TRBV9 and TRBJ2-7; 7 nucleotides line up with TRBD1. Losses at the gene ends were 0 bases for V and 5 bases for J; bases not matched to a gene: 5. CDR1 and CDR2 from the germline V gene are SGDLS and YYNGEE. The CDR3 contains 14 residues. This CDR3 is CASSVAGRGNEQYF. The CDR3 bases are TGTGCCAGCAGCGTAGCTGGCAGGGGGAACGAGCAGTACTTC.

This clone was observed a handful of times. The DNA for the CDR3 is TGTGCCAGCAGCCGTGTCTCGGGCTCAAACACTGAAGCTTTCTTT. It translates to CASSRVSGSNTEAFF. The V call is TRBV9, the J call TRBJ1-1; D not resolved. The CDR3 is 15 residues long. Per the germline V gene, CDR1 is SGDLS and CDR2 is YYNGEE. The germline V and J ends were trimmed by 4 bases and 2 bases, with 15 bases remaining between them.

Only a few counts were recorded for this clone. The chain combines TRBV5-1 with TRBJ2-1; 8 bases are shared with TRBD2. CDR3 length: 16 residues. The ends lost 6 bases at V and 0 bases at J; junction bases unmatched: 8. Germline CDR1 is SGHRS and CDR2 is YFSETQ. The CDR3 DNA sequence: TGCGCCAGCATCGCGATAGCGGGATCCTCCTACAATGAGCAGTTCTTC. It codes for CASIAIAGSSYNEQFF. Full variable domain (remainder filled in from reference TRBV5-1 and TRBJ2-1): KAGVTQTPRYLIKTRGQQVTLSCSPISGHRSVSWYQQTPGQGLQFLFEYFSETQRNKGNFPGRFSGRQFSNSRSEMNVSTLELGDSALYLCASIAIAGSSYNEQFFGPGTRLTVL.

In this sample, this clone turned up a few times. The chain couples TRBV25-1 to TRBJ1-2; the D is unclear. The CDR3 is made up of 12 amino acids. Germline CDR1 reads MGHDK; CDR2 reads SYGVNS. Trimming took 3 bases from V and 10 from J, leaving 12 bases between them. The CDR3 coding sequence is TGTGCCAGCAGTGATACGCTGAGGGTCTACACCTTC. The encoded protein is CASSDTLRVYTF.

V gene TRBV7-3 combines with J gene TRBJ2-1; either TRBD1 or TRBD2 may supply D (5 bases each). Germline V gene sequence: CDR1 SGHTA, CDR2 FQGTGA. The CDR3 contains 17 residues. V was clipped by 0 bases and J by 7 bases, with 19 bases between them. The DNA for the CDR3 is TGTGCCAGCAGCTTAACTTGGCGGCAGAGGGGTCGTAATGAGCAGTTCTTC. It codes for CASSLTWRQRGRNEQFF.

This clone was seen a handful of times. The chain uses TRBV4-3 and TRBJ2-3; 7 bases align to TRBD2. This CDR3 spans 14 amino acids. Germline V gene lookup returns CDR1 LGHNA and CDR2 YSLEER. V shed 5 bases, J shed 5 bases, and the junction held 7 bases outside the gene matches. Written as DNA, the CDR3 is TGCGCCAGCAGCACTAGGGACTACGAAGATACGCAGTATTTT. Protein product: CASSTRDYEDTQYF.

This clone was seen more than once but under ten times. The V call is TRBV6-6, the J call TRBJ2-1; TRBD2 matches 9 bases. CDR3 length: 12 amino acids. V dropped 6 bases and J dropped 9; count of bases not matched to a gene: 3. Germline V lookup: CDR1 MNHNY, CDR2 SVGAGI (reference sequence). CDR3 in DNA: TGTGCCAGCAGCCAACTAGCGGGTGAGCAGTTCTTC. It specifies CASSQLAGEQFF.

The table lists this clone with a few counts. The genes are TRBV2 and TRBJ1-4; no firm D call. The CDR3 totals 11 residues. Trimming shortened V by 7 bases and J by 8 bases, and 8 bases separated the two germline ends. Germline-derived CDR1 and CDR2 are SNHLY and FYNNEI. The CDR3 DNA sequence: TGTGCCAGCACTGCACGGGAAAAACTGTTTTTT. This sequence encodes CASTAREKLFF.

This clone occurred a few times. The chain uses TRBV10-3 and TRBJ2-1; 7 nucleotides line up with TRBD2. After removal of 10 bases from V and 0 bases from J, the junction contained 3 bases not matched to a gene. The CDR3 sequence is 13 residues long. Germline V lookup: CDR1 ENHRY, CDR2 SYGVKD. The CDR3: CASASGSYNEQFF. The CDR3 region has the DNA TGTGCCAGCGCTAGCGGCTCCTACAATGAGCAGTTCTTC.

The V and J genes are TRBV30 and TRBJ2-7, with unresolved D. This CDR3 spans 16 amino acids. The ends were cut back, 0 bases at V and 1 base at J, with 16 bases in the middle. Looked up from germline, CDR1 is GTSNPN and CDR2 is SVGIG (reference sequence). CDR3 loop: CAWSVPGTSRSYEQYF. In DNA form, the CDR3 reads TGTGCCTGGAGTGTACCGGGCACTTCACGGTCCTACGAGCAGTACTTC.